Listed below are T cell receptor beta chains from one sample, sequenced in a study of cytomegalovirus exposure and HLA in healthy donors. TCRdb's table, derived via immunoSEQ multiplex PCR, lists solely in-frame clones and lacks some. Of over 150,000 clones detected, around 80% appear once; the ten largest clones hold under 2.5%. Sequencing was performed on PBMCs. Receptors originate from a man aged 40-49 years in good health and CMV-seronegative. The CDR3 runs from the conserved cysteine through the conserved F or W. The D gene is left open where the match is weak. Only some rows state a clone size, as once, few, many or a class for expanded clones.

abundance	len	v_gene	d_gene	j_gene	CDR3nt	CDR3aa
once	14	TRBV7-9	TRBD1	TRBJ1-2	TGTGCCAGCAGCCCCCGGACAGGTTCCTATGGCTACACCTTC	CASSPRTGSYGYTF
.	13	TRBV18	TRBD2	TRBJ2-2	TGTGCCAGCTCACCGAGCGGGGGCCGGGAGCTGTTTTTT	CASSPSGGRELFF
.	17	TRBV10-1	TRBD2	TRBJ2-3	TGCGCCAGCAGTGTGACTAGCGGGAGGATAACCACAGATACGCAGTATTTT	CASSVTSGRITTDTQYF
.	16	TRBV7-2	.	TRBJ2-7	TGTGCCAGCAGCTTAAACGGCGGAGGCGGGGCTTACGAGCAGTACTTC	CASSLNGGGGAYEQYF
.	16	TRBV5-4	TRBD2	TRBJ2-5	TGTGCCAGCAACAAAGGGACTAGCGGAGTCCAAGAGACCCAGTACTTC	CASNKGTSGVQETQYF
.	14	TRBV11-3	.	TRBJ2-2	TGTGCCAGCAGCTTAGCGGGGAACACCGGGGAGCTGTTTTTT	CASSLAGNTGELFF
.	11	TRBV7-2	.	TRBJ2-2	TGTGCCAGCAGCTTAGTAGGGGAGCTGTTTTTT	CASSLVGELFF
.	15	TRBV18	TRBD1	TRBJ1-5	TGTGCCAGCTCAGCGGACAGGGGAGGCAATCAGCCCCAGCATTTT	CASSADRGGNQPQHF
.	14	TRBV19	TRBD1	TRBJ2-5	TGTGCCAGTAGTAGGGGACAGACCTCGGAGACCCAGTACTTC	CASSRGQTSETQYF
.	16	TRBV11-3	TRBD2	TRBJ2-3	TGTGCCAGCAGCTTAGGACTAGCGACTAACACAGATACGCAGTATTTT	CASSLGLATNTDTQYF
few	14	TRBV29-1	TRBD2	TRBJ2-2	TGCAGCGTTGAGCTGCGGGAGTGGCCCGGGGAGCTGTTTTTT	CSVELREWPGELFF
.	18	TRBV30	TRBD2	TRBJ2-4	TGTGCCTGGAGTTTCGGGACTAGCGGCTTCCTAGCCAAAAACATTCAGTACTTC	CAWSFGTSGFLAKNIQYF
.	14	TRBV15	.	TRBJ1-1	TGTGCCACCAGCAGAGATCTCGCAGGGGAGAAAGCTTTCTTT	CATSRDLAGEKAFF
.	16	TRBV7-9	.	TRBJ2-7	TGTGCCAGCAGCCCACCCTACCGGCTAGGAGTGGACGAGCAGTACTTC	CASSPPYRLGVDEQYF
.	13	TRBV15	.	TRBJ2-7	TGTGCCACCAAACGTAGTAGCTCCTACGAGCAGTACTTC	CATKRSSSYEQYF
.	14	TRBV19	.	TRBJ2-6	TGTGCCAGCGGAGAAAACTCTGGGGCCAACGTCCTGACTTTC	CASGENSGANVLTF
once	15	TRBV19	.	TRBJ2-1	TGTGCCAGTAGACCGCGGGGGCGGGATGAGAATGAGCAGTTCTTC	CASRPRGRDENEQFF
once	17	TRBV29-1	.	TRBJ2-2	TGCAGCGTTGAAGATCTCCGGCAGGGTGAATTCACCGGGGAGCTGTTTTTT	CSVEDLRQGEFTGELFF
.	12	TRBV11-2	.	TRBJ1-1	TGTGCCAGCAGCTCCCAACGGGGTGAAGCTTTCTTT	CASSSQRGEAFF
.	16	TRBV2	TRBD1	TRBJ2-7	TGTGCCAGCAGTGCCTACTGGACAGGGACCTCCTACGAGCAGTACTTC	CASSAYWTGTSYEQYF
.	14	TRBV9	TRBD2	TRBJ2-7	TGTGCCAGCAGCGTACTGGGGGGGGACCACGAGCAGTACTTC	CASSVLGGDHEQYF
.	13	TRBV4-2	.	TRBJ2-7	TGTGCCAGCAGCCAACCGGGAATTTACGAGCAGTACTTC	CASSQPGIYEQYF
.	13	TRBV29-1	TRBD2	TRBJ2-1	TGCAGCGTTGAGGACGGGAGGGCCACGGAGCAGTTCTTC	CSVEDGRATEQFF
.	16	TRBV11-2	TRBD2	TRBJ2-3	TGTGCCAGCAGCTCCCACCCGGGACTAAACACAGATACGCAGTATTTT	CASSSHPGLNTDTQYF
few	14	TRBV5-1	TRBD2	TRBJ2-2	TGCGCCAGCAGCTTGGGACTAGCAGCCGGGGAGCTGTTTTTT	CASSLGLAAGELFF
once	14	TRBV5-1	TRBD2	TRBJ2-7	TGCGCCAGCAGCGGGACTAGCGGGAACCACGAGCAGTACTTC	CASSGTSGNHEQYF
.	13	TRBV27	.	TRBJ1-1	TGTGCCAGCAGTTTTAGCAGGAACACTGAAGCTTTCTTT	CASSFSRNTEAFF
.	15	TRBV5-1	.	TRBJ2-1	TGCGCCAGCAGCTTGATTGCGGGAAATAACAATGAGCAGTTCTTC	CASSLIAGNNNEQFF
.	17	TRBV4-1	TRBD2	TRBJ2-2	TGCGCCAGCAGCCAAAACCTAGCGGGAGTTGACACCGGGGAGCTGTTTTTT	CASSQNLAGVDTGELFF
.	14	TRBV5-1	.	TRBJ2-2	TGCGCCAGCAGCTTATTGCAGGGCGGCGGGGAGCTGTTTTTT	CASSLLQGGGELFF
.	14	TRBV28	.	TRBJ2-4	TGTGCCAGCAGTGCTCAGGGGGGCGGAGACATTCAGTACTTC	CASSAQGGGDIQYF
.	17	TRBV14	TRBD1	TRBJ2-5	TGTGCCAGCAGCCAAGACCCCCGGACAGGGTTGAGAGAGACCCAGTACTTC	CASSQDPRTGLRETQYF
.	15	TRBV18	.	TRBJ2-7	TGTGCCAGCTCACCTCTCGATGGACACTACTACGAGCAGTACTTC	CASSPLDGHYYEQYF
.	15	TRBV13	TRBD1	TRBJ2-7	TGTGCCAGCAGCCGCCGGGACAGCCACTCCTACGAGCAGTACTTC	CASSRRDSHSYEQYF
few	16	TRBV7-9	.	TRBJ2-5	TGTTCCAGCAGCGATCAGACAGGTGACTTCTTAGAGACCCAGTACTTC	CSSSDQTGDFLETQYF
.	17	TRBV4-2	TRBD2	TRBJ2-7	TGTGCCAGCAGCCAAGATCTAAGCGGGGGGAGCTCCTACGAGCAGTACTTC	CASSQDLSGGSSYEQYF
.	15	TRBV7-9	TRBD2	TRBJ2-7	TGTGCCAGCAGCTTAGGTGCGGGAGCGTCCTACGAGCAGTACTTC	CASSLGAGASYEQYF
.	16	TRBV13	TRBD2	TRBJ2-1	TGTGCCAGCAGTCCCTCGAGGTGGGCGGGAGGCGGGGAGCAGTTCTTC	CASSPSRWAGGGEQFF
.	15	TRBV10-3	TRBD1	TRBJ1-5	TGTGCCACCAAGACCGACAGGGCTAGCAATCAGCCCCAGCATTTT	CATKTDRASNQPQHF
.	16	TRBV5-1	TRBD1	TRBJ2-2	TGCGCCAGCAGCTTTGGACAGGGGGCGCAAACCGGGGAGCTGTTTTTT	CASSFGQGAQTGELFF
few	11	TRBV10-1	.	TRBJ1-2	TGTGAGACCGGGGGGCGACATGGCTACACCTTC	CETGGRHGYTF
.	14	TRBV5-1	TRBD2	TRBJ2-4	TGCGCCAGCAGCACGGGACTAGTGACAAACATTCAGTACTTC	CASSTGLVTNIQYF
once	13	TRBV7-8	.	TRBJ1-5	TGTGCCAGCAGCTCGGGTAGCAATCAGCCCCAGCATTTT	CASSSGSNQPQHF
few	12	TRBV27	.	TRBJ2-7	TGTGCCAGCGCACGGGACTCCCACGAGCAGTACTTC	CASARDSHEQYF
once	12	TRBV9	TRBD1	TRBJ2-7	TGTGCCAGCAGCCCACAGGGGGCCGAGCAGTACTTC	CASSPQGAEQYF
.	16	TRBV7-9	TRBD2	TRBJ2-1	TGCGCCAGCAGCATGACTAGCGGGAGCCTAAGAGATGAGCAGTTCTTC	CASSMTSGSLRDEQFF
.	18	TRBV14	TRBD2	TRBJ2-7	TGTGCCAGCAGCCCACTTACCCGGACTAGCGGGAACTACTACGAGCAGTACTTC	CASSPLTRTSGNYYEQYF
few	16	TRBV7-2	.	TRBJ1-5	TGTGCCAGCAGCTTAGTAGTGGGTTCGGGAAACCAGCCCCAGCATTTT	CASSLVVGSGNQPQHF
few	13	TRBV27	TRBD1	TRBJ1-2	TGTGCCAGCAGGGGGGCAGGGGGCGGTGGCTACACCTTC	CASRGAGGGGYTF
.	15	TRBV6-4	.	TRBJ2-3	TGTGCCAGCAGTGAAGGGGAGGCTAGCACAGATACGCAGTATTTT	CASSEGEASTDTQYF
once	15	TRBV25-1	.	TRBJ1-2	TGTGCCAGCAACCCCGGAGGGGTTGCTAACTATGGCTACACCTTC	CASNPGGVANYGYTF
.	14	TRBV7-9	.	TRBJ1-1	TGTGCCAGCAGAGGCGGGGAAGGTGCCACTGAAGCTTTCTTT	CASRGGEGATEAFF
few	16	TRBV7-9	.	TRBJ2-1	TGTGCCAGCAGCTCCATGACTTTCCACTCCTACAATGAGCAGTTCTTC	CASSSMTFHSYNEQFF
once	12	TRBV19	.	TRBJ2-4	TGTGCCAGTACCCGGGACAAAAACATTCAGTACTTC	CASTRDKNIQYF
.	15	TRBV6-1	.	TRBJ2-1	TGTGCCGGGGGCAATCTGAGAAGCTCCTACAATGAGCAGTTCTTC	CAGGNLRSSYNEQFF
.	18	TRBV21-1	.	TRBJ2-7	TGTGCCAGCAGCAAAAGGGGGTCTAGCGGGATTCGATCCTACGAGCAGTACTTC	CASSKRGSSGIRSYEQYF
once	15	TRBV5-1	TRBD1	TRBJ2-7	TGCGCCAGCGAACCCGTGGGACAGGGTCTGGTCGAGCAGTACTTC	CASEPVGQGLVEQYF